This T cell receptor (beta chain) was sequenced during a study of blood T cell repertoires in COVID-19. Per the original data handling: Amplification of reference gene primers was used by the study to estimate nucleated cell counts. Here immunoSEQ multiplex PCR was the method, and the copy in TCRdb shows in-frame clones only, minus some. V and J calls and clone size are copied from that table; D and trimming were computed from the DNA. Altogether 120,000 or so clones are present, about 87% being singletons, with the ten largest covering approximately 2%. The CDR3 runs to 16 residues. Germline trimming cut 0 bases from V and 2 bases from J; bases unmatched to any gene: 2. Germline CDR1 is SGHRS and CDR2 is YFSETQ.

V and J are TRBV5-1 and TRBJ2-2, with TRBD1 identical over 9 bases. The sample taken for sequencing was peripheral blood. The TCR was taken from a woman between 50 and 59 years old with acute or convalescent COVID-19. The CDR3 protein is CASSLGDRVNTGELFF. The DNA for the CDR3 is TGCGCCAGCAGCTTGGGGGACAGGGTCAACACCGGGGAGCTGTTTTTT.